These T cell receptor beta chains were read from a single sample in a study of cytomegalovirus exposure and HLA in healthy donors. Libraries were prepared by immunoSEQ multiplex PCR; TCRdb keeps only in-frame clonotypes and omits some of them. Here the sample spans around 150,000 clones, 80% being singletons. The specimen sequenced was PBMCs. These receptors all come from a young man in good health and CMV-seronegative. Both conserved end residues are part of each CDR3. The size field is filled for only some rows; it gives once, few, many or a size class.

V | size | length | CDR3
TRBV19 | once | 13 | CASHSGGNTEAFF
TRBV28 | NA | 12 | CASSVPNQPQHF
TRBV2 | few | 12 | CASFDSNTEAFF
TRBV13 | NA | 17 | CASSQPPRGGGTGELFF
TRBV7-9 | NA | 17 | CASSPPTAYATTTEAFF
TRBV11-2 | NA | 12 | CASSLPGGQAFF
TRBV28 | NA | 11 | CASSASRGAFF
TRBV25-1 | once | 14 | CASSELGARTEQFF
TRBV7-6 | NA | 15 | CASSSGTRGTNEQFF
TRBV6-1 | NA | 16 | CASSETGGAGNQPQHF
TRBV7-9 | NA | 17 | CASSLVGGGYSNQPQHF
TRBV5-1 | NA | 14 | CASSLGQAPYEQYF
TRBV29-1 | NA | 13 | CSASTEINQPQHF
TRBV5-8 | NA | 17 | CASSTEWGVATNEKLFF
TRBV9 | NA | 15 | CASSTTGSGANVLTF
TRBV5-1 | NA | 14 | CASSLTGFDYGYTF
TRBV28 | NA | 15 | CASSPDGLDPYEQYF
TRBV11-2 | NA | 11 | CASSLNREQYF
TRBV7-2 | few | 13 | CASSSYRAYEQYF
TRBV7-9 | NA | 12 | CASSPLRDEQYF
TRBV7-9 | NA | 11 | CASSSADTQYF
TRBV28 | NA | 15 | CASTEPGQRNQPQHF
TRBV7-9 | NA | 14 | CASSLGQGGNTIYF
TRBV18 | NA | 14 | CASSSLNTNNEQFF
TRBV18 | NA | 15 | CASSPGQGKGSPLHF
TRBV7-9 | NA | 18 | CASSLRRRPPNRNGELFF
TRBV11-2 | NA | 16 | CASSLARTRSLDEQYF
TRBV7-6 | NA | 17 | CASSILAGGSNTGELFF
TRBV19 | NA | 11 | CASTGNTEAFF
TRBV9 | NA | 15 | CASSGTSASTDTQYF
TRBV28 | NA | 16 | CASSRNGRGLGYGYTF
TRBV29-1 | NA | 13 | CSVGQGDNSPLHF
TRBV5-1 | NA | 17 | CASSVDPPGGPGGEQYF
TRBV7-9 | NA | 10 | CASGYGPQFF
TRBV7-3 | NA | 15 | CASSLLAGGTGELFF